Listed below are T cell receptor beta chains from one sample, sequenced in a study of cytomegalovirus exposure and HLA in healthy donors. Only in-frame clones appear in the TCRdb table, and some are missing; sequencing was by immunoSEQ multiplex PCR. The specimen's table records about 140,000 clones. The source material was PBMCs. Receptors originate from a middle-aged man in good health and CMV-seronegative. Each CDR3 is given with its conserved first and last residue. D genes are given only for firm matches.

j_gene,v_gene,d_gene,CDR3aa,CDR3nt
TRBJ1-1,TRBV11-1,.,CASSLEAGGAPAFF,TGTGCCAGCAGCTTAGAGGCGGGGGGGGCGCCGGCTTTCTTT
TRBJ1-2,TRBV6-1,.,CASSEGQRGYTF,TGTGCCAGCAGTGAAGGGCAACGAGGCTACACCTTC
TRBJ1-1,TRBV5-4,.,CASSFGGPRTEAFF,TGTGCCAGCAGCTTCGGAGGGCCGAGGACTGAAGCTTTCTTT
TRBJ1-1,TRBV6-4,.,CASSDTGRVTEAFF,TGTGCCAGCAGTGACACAGGTAGGGTCACTGAAGCTTTCTTT
TRBJ2-5,TRBV5-4,TRBD2,CACGAGGQETQYF,TGTGCCTGTGGAGCGGGGGGCCAAGAGACCCAGTACTTC
TRBJ2-7,TRBV9,TRBD1,CASSVGQGGYEQYF,TGTGCCAGCAGCGTAGGACAGGGGGGCTACGAGCAGTACTTC
TRBJ2-2,TRBV6-5,.,CASSYSRDTGELFF,TGTGCCAGCAGTTACTCGCGGGACACCGGGGAGCTGTTTTTT
TRBJ2-7,TRBV11-2,.,CASTPNPGHAYEQYF,TGTGCCAGCACCCCCAACCCGGGACACGCCTACGAGCAGTACTTC
TRBJ2-2,TRBV4-2,.,CASSQDRVQALYTGELFF,TGTGCCAGCAGCCAAGATCGGGTACAGGCGCTATACACCGGGGAGCTGTTTTTT
TRBJ2-4,TRBV4-3,TRBD2,CASSPDSGGSVKNIQYF,TGCGCCAGCAGCCCGGATAGCGGGGGGTCGGTCAAAAACATTCAGTACTTC
TRBJ2-3,TRBV4-3,TRBD2,CASSQVGGGTDTQYF,TGCGCCAGCAGCCAAGTCGGGGGGGGCACAGATACGCAGTATTTT
TRBJ1-1,TRBV5-1,TRBD1,CASSWTGGTEAFF,TGCGCCAGCAGCTGGACAGGGGGCACTGAAGCTTTCTTT
TRBJ2-3,TRBV27,TRBD2,CASSLRSWEGREGDTQYF,TGTGCCAGCAGTTTAAGAAGTTGGGAGGGCAGGGAGGGCGATACGCAGTATTTT
TRBJ1-5,TRBV5-6,.,CASSLNSYSNQPQHF,TGTGCCAGCAGCTTAAACAGCTATAGCAATCAGCCCCAGCATTTT
TRBJ1-2,TRBV7-9,.,CASSLEVISDGYTF,TGTGCCAGCAGCTTAGAAGTCATTTCGGATGGCTACACCTTC
TRBJ2-5,TRBV4-3,TRBD1,CASSQEVEGTGRETQYF,TGCGCCAGCAGCCAAGAAGTCGAGGGGACAGGGCGAGAGACCCAGTACTTC
TRBJ2-7,TRBV7-8,TRBD2,CASSSGTSGGSSYEQYF,TGTGCCAGCAGCTCCGGGACTAGCGGGGGAAGCTCCTACGAGCAGTACTTC
TRBJ1-6,TRBV6-1,.,CAEQGIGNSPLHF,TGTGCCGAGCAGGGGATAGGGAATTCACCCCTCCACTTT
TRBJ2-1,TRBV5-1,TRBD2,CASGSGGAYNEQFF,TGCGCCAGCGGGAGCGGGGGGGCCTACAATGAGCAGTTCTTC
TRBJ1-2,TRBV6-1,.,CASRPGLNYGYTF,TGTGCCAGCAGACCGGGACTGAACTATGGCTACACCTTC
TRBJ2-5,TRBV7-8,.,CASSPTLLPEETQYF,TGTGCCAGCAGCCCGACGCTACTACCAGAAGAGACCCAGTACTTC
TRBJ2-7,TRBV6-1,.,CASNRGSSYEQYF,TGTGCCAGCAATAGGGGAAGCTCCTACGAGCAGTACTTC
TRBJ2-2,TRBV5-1,.,CASSSLLDSVNTGELFF,TGCGCCAGCAGCTCATTACTCGACAGTGTGAACACCGGGGAGCTGTTTTTT
TRBJ2-1,TRBV27,TRBD2,CASAGGDAGYNEQFF,TGTGCCAGCGCTGGGGGGGACGCTGGCTACAATGAGCAGTTCTTC
TRBJ1-2,TRBV6-5,.,CASSPRGGGGYGYTF,TGTGCCAGCAGTCCCCGTGGAGGGGGAGGGTATGGCTACACCTTC
TRBJ1-2,TRBV9,.,CASSPWYGVGPSNYGYTF,TGTGCCAGCAGCCCCTGGTACGGGGTTGGACCTTCTAACTATGGCTACACCTTC
TRBJ2-7,TRBV4-1,TRBD1,CASSQFPSTGANSYEQYF,TGCGCCAGCAGCCAATTTCCCTCGACAGGGGCGAACTCCTACGAGCAGTACTTC
TRBJ2-5,TRBV4-3,TRBD1,CASSPRDRGRETQYF,TGCGCCAGCAGCCCCCGGGACAGGGGGCGAGAGACCCAGTACTTC
TRBJ2-3,TRBV7-9,TRBD1,CASSYLDRGTDTQYF,TGTGCCAGCAGTTACTTGGACAGGGGTACAGATACGCAGTATTTT
TRBJ2-3,TRBV7-3,.,CASSLELSGTQYF,TGTGCCAGCAGCTTAGAGCTCTCTGGTACGCAGTATTTT
TRBJ1-4,TRBV10-3,TRBD1,CAISERQGANEKLFF,TGTGCCATCAGTGAGAGGCAGGGGGCTAATGAAAAACTGTTTTTT
TRBJ1-3,TRBV28,.,CASSGGSGNTIYF,TGTGCCAGCAGCGGGGGCTCTGGAAACACCATATATTTT
TRBJ2-7,TRBV18,TRBD1,CASSPGQASYEQYF,TGTGCCAGCTCACCAGGACAGGCCTCCTACGAGCAGTACTTC
TRBJ1-2,TRBV18,.,CASSPPVMRSLGYTF,TGTGCCAGCTCACCACCCGTAATGAGGTCCCTTGGCTACACCTTC
TRBJ1-1,TRBV19,.,CASSIGRGLGTEAFF,TGTGCCAGTAGTATAGGACGGGGGTTAGGCACTGAAGCTTTCTTT
TRBJ1-2,TRBV19,.,CASSIQQGASYGYTF,TGTGCCAGTAGTATACAACAAGGGGCCAGCTATGGCTACACCTTC
TRBJ2-3,TRBV10-3,.,CATEGRLRGDTQYF,TGTGCCACCGAGGGAAGGCTGCGGGGAGATACGCAGTATTTT
TRBJ1-3,TRBV5-6,.,CASSPAGGSGNTIYF,TGTGCCAGCAGCCCGGCGGGGGGAAGTGGAAACACCATATATTTT
TRBJ2-1,TRBV5-1,.,CASSGLENNEQFF,TGCGCCTCCAGCGGCCTCGAGAACAATGAGCAGTTCTTC
TRBJ1-5,TRBV5-5,.,CASSLTQGSNQPQHF,TGTGCCAGCAGCTTGACACAGGGTAGCAATCAGCCCCAGCATTTT
TRBJ1-4,TRBV5-8,.,CASSPEATTNEKLFF,TGTGCCAGCAGCCCCGAGGCGACAACTAATGAAAAACTGTTTTTT
TRBJ2-7,TRBV6-5,TRBD2,CASSPGTSFSYEQYF,TGTGCCAGCAGCCCCGGGACTAGCTTCTCCTACGAGCAGTACTTC
TRBJ1-1,TRBV5-6,TRBD1,CASSLTVTGEAFF,TGTGCCAGCAGCCTTACCGTGACAGGGGAAGCTTTCTTT
TRBJ2-7,TRBV28,.,CASSSRLFSYEQYF,TGTGCCAGCAGCTCCCGACTGTTTTCCTACGAGCAGTACTTC